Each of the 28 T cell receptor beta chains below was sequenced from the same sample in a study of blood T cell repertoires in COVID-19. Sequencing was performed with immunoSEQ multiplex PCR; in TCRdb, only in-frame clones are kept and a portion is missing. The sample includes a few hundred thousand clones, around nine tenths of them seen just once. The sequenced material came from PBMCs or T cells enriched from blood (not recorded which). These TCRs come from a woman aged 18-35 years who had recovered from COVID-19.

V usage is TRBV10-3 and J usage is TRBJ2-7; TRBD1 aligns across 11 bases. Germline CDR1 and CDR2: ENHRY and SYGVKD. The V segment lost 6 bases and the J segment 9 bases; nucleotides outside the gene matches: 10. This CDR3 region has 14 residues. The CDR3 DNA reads TGTGCCATCAGGCCGGGACAGGGGGTACGTGGGCAGTACTTC. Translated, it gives CAIRPGQGVRGQYF.

CDR3 amino acids: CASSLVGAGEQFF. CDR3 coding DNA: TGTGCCAGCAGCTTGGTGGGAGCGGGGGAGCAGTTCTTC. J is TRBJ2-1 and V is TRBV7-2; 7 bases are a match to TRBD2. The germline gives CDR1 SGHTA, CDR2 FQGNSA. After removal of 3 bases from V and 10 bases from J, the junction contained 6 bases not matched to a gene. The CDR3 extends over 13 amino acids.

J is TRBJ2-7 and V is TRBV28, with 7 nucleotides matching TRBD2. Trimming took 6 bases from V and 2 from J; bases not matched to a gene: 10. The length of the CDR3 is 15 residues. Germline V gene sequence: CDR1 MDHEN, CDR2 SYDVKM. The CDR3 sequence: CASRSGGGETYEQYF. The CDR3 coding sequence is TGTGCCAGCAGATCCGGTGGGGGGGAGACCTACGAGCAGTACTTC. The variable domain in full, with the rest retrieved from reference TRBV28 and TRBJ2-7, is DVKVTQSSRYLVKRTGEKVFLECVQDMDHENMFWYRQDPGLGLRLIYFSYDVKMKEKGDIPEGYSVSREKKERFSLILESASTNQTSMYLCASRSGGGETYEQYFGPGTRLTVT.

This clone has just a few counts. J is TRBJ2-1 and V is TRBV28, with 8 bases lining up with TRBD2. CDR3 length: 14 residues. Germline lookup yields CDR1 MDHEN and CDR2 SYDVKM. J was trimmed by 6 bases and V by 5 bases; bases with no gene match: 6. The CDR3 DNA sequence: TGTGCCAGCAGTCCCCTAGCGGGCCCCAATGAGCAGTTCTTC. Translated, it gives CASSPLAGPNEQFF.

The CDR3 bases are TGTGCCAGCAGCTTAGAACGGGGGGTTGACGAGCAGTACTTC. This sequence encodes CASSLERGVDEQYF. The chain is built from TRBV11-2 and TRBJ2-7; 7 nucleotides match TRBD2. The J segment lost 5 bases and the V segment lost 0 bases, leaving 4 bases of the junction unmatched. Per germline, CDR1 SGHAT and CDR2 FQNNGV. This CDR3 comprises 14 residues.

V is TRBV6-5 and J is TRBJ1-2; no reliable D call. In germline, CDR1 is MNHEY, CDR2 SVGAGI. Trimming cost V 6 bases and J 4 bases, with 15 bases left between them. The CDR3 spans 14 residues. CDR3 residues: CASRSREYSYGYTF. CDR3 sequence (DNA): TGTGCCAGCAGAAGCCGGGAGTATAGCTATGGCTACACCTTC.

DNA of the CDR3: TGCGCCAGCCACCAGCCGGGGGGAGGGAATGAGCAGTTCTTC. Translating it yields CASHQPGGGNEQFF. V gene TRBV5-1 combines with J gene TRBJ2-1; 7 bases line up with TRBD2. This CDR3 contains 14 residues. With 7 bases clipped from V and 7 bases from J, the junction kept 11 bases outside the gene matches. Germline assignment: CDR1 SGHRS and CDR2 YFSETQ.

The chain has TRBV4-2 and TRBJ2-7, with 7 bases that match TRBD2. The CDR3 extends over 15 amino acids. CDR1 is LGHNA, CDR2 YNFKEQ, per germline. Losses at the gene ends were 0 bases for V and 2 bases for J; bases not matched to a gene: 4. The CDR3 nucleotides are TGTGCCAGCAGCCAAGAAGCGGGGAACCCCTACGAGCAGTACTTC. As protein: CASSQEAGNPYEQYF.

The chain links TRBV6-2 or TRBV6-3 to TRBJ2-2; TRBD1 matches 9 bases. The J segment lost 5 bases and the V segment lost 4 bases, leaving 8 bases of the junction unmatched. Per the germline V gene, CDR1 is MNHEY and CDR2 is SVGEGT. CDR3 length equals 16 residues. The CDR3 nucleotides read TGTGCCAGCAGTTCTCCCGGACAGGGGAAGACCGGGGAGCTGTTTTTT. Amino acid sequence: CASSSPGQGKTGELFF.

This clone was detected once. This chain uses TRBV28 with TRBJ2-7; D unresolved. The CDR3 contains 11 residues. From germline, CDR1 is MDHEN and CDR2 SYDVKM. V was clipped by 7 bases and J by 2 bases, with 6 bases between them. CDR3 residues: CASTHAYEQYF. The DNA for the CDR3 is TGTGCCAGCACCCATGCCTACGAGCAGTACTTC.

The CDR3 loop reads CASSLGTGTTMNTEAFF. Written as DNA, the CDR3 is TGCGCCAGCAGCTTGGGGACAGGCACAACCATGAACACTGAAGCTTTCTTT. This rearrangement joins TRBV5-1 to TRBJ1-1, with TRBD1 matching over 7 bases. This CDR3 has 17 residues. Losses at the gene ends were 0 bases for V and 0 bases for J; bases not matched to a gene: 8. CDR1 is SGHRS, CDR2 YFSETQ, per germline.

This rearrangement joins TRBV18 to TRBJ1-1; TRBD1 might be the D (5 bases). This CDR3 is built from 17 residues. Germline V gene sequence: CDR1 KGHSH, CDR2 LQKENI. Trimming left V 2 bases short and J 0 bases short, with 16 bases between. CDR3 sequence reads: CASSPREGFGMNTEAFF. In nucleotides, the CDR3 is TGTGCCAGCTCACCAAGGGAGGGGTTCGGCATGAACACTGAAGCTTTCTTT.

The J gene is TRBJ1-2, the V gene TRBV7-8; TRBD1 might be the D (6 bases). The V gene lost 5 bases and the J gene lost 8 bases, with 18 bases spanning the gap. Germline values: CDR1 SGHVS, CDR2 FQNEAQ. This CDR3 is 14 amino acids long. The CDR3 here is CASSDRDTNPGYTF. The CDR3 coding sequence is TGTGCCAGCAGCGATCGGGACACCAACCCCGGCTACACCTTC. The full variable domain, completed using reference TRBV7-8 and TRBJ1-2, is GAGVSQSPRYKVAKRGQDVALRCDPISGHVSLFWYQQALGQGPEFLTYFQNEAQLDKSGLPSDRFFAERPEGSVSTLKIQRTQQEDSAVYLCASSDRDTNPGYTFGSGTRLTVV.

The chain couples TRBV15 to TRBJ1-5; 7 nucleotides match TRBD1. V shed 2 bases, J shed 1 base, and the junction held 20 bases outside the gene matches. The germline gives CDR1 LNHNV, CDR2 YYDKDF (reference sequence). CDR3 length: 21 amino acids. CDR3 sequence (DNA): TGTGCCACCAGCAGATCTAAGGGAGTACAGGGGATTCGGGAAAGCAATCAGCCCCAGCATTTT. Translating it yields CATSRSKGVQGIRESNQPQHF. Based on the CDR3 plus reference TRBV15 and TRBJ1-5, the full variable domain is DAMVIQNPRYQVTQFGKPVTLSCSQTLNHNVMYWYQQKSSQAPKLLFHYYDKDFNNEADTPDNFQSRRPNTSFCFLDIRSPGLGDTAMYLCATSRSKGVQGIRESNQPQHFGDGTRLSIL.

The CDR3 reads CASSGEGSEQYF. The CDR3 bases are TGTGCCAGCAGCGGGGAGGGTTCCGAGCAGTACTTC. The genes are TRBV5-4 and TRBJ2-7, with 7 bases fitting TRBD2. With V trimmed by 4 bases and J by 6 bases, 4 bases remained unmatched. CDR1 is SGHNT and CDR2 is YYREEE in the germline V gene (reference sequence). The length of the CDR3 is 12 residues.

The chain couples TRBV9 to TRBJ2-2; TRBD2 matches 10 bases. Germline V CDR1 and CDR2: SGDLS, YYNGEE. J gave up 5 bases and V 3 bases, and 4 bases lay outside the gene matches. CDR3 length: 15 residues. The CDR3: CASSGGLAATGELFF. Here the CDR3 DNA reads TGTGCCAGCAGCGGAGGACTAGCGGCAACCGGGGAGCTGTTTTTT.

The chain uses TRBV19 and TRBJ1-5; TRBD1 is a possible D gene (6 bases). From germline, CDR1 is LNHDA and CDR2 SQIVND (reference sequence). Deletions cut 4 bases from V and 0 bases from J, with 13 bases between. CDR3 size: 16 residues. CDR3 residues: CASSTDRIYSNQPQHF. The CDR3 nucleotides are TGTGCCAGTAGTACAGACAGGATTTATAGCAATCAGCCCCAGCATTTT.

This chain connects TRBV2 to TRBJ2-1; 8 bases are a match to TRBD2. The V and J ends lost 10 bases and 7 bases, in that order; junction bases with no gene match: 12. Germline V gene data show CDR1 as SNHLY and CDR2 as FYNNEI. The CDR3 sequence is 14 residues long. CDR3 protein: CATARAGEINEQFF. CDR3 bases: TGTGCCACCGCCCGAGCGGGGGAGATAAATGAGCAGTTCTTC.

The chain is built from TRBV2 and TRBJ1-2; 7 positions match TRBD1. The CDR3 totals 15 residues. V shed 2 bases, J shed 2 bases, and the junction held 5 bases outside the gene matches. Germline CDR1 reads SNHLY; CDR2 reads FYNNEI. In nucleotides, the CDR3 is TGTGCCAGCAGTGAACAGGGCAGGGGGAACTATGGCTACACCTTC. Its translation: CASSEQGRGNYGYTF.

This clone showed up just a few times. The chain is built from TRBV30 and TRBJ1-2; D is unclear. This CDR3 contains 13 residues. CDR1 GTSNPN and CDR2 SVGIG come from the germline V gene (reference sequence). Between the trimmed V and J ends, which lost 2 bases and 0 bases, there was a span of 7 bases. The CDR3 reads CAWSSGANYGYTF. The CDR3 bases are TGTGCCTGGAGTTCGGGAGCTAACTATGGCTACACCTTC.

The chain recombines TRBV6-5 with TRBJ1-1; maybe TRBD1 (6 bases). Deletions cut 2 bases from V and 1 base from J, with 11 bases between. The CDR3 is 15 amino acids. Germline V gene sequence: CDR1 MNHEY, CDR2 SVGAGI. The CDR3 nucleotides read TGTGCCAGCAGTTACGAGACAGGAGCGAACACTGAAGCTTTCTTT. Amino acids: CASSYETGANTEAFF.

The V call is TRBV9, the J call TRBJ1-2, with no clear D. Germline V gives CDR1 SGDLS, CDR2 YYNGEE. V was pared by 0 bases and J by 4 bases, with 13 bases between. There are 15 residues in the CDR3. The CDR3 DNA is TGTGCCAGCAGCGTAGGAAGTCAGGCCCTCTATGGCTACACCTTC. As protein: CASSVGSQALYGYTF. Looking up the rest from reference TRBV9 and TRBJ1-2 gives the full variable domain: DSGVTQTPKHLITATGQRVTLRCSPRSGDLSVYWYQQSLDQGLQFLIQYYNGEERAKGNILERFSAQQFPDLHSELNLSSLELGDSALYFCASSVGSQALYGYTFGSGTRLTVV.

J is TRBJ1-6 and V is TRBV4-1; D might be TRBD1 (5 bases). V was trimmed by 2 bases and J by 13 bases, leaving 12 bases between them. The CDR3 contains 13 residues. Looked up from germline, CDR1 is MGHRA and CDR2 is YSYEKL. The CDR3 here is CASSQKRGSPLHF. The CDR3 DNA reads TGCGCCAGCAGCCAAAAAAGGGGATCTCCCCTCCACTTT.

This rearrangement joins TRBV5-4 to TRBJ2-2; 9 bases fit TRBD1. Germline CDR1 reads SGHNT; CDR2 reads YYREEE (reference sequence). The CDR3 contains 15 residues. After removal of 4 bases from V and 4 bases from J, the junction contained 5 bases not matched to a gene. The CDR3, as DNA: TGTGCCAGCAGCCACAGGGGGCTTACCACCGGGGAGCTGTTTTTT. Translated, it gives CASSHRGLTTGELFF.

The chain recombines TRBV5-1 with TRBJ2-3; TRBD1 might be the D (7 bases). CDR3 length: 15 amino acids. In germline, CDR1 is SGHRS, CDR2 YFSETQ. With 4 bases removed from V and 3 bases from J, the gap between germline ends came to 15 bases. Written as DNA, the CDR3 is TGCGCCAGCAGCGAGGGCCAGGGGGGTACAGATACGCAGTATTTT. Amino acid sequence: CASSEGQGGTDTQYF.

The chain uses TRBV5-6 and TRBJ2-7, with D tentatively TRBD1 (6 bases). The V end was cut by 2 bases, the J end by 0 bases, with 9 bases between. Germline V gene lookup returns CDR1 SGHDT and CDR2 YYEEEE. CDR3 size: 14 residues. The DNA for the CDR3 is TGTGCCAGCAGCTTCGTAGGGGGCTCCTACGAGCAGTACTTC. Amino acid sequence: CASSFVGGSYEQYF.

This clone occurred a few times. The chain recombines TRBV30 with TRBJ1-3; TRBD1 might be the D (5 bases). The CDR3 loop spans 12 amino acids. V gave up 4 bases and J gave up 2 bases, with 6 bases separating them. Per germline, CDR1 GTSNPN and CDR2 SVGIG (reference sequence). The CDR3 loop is CAWTGPGNTIYF. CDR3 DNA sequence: TGTGCCTGGACAGGGCCTGGAAACACCATATATTTT.

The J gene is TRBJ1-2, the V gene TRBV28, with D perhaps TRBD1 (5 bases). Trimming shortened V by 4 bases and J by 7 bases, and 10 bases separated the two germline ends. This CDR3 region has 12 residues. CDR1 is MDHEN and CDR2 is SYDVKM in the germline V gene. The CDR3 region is CASSSGRAGYTF. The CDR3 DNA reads TGTGCCAGCAGTTCCGGCAGGGCTGGCTACACCTTC.